The clone carrying this T cell receptor (beta chain) was recorded at least ten times. The target antigen is unknown. In TCRdb, the PCR reads were re-called with MiXCR into one record per CDR3 protein. The sample consists of around 300,000 distinct CDR3 sequences, roughly 23% of them appearing once. This specimen comes from a study of molecular identifiers for immune sequencing clone quantification. About the study: RNA from approximately 20,000 or 100,000 naive CD8 cells was split five ways in replicates, with four sequenced.

Study-wide results and caveats: Over 98% of effector molecules, but under 1% in naive cells, were held by clones with more than 20 RNA copies.

Based on a CD8+CD4-CCR7+CD45RA+ profile, naive CD8 T cells were sorted. Germline V gene data show CDR1 as SGHRS and CDR2 as YFSETQ. The CDR3 is 15 amino acids. Trimming cost V 4 bases and J 4 bases, with 15 bases left between them. The sequenced sample was naive CD8+ T cells from blood, with Jurkat cell RNA spiked in. The sample's subset: FACS-sorted CD8+CD4-CCR7+CD45RA+ naive T cells. The origin of this receptor is a human donor in good health. Some libraries in this study had Jurkat cell RNA spiked in. The chain recombines TRBV5-1 with TRBJ2-1; weak D call: TRBD2 (5 bases). DNA for the CDR3: TGCGCCAGCAGCCCGCGGACGGGGAGATACAATGAGCAGTTCTTC. Its protein is CASSPRTGRYNEQFF.